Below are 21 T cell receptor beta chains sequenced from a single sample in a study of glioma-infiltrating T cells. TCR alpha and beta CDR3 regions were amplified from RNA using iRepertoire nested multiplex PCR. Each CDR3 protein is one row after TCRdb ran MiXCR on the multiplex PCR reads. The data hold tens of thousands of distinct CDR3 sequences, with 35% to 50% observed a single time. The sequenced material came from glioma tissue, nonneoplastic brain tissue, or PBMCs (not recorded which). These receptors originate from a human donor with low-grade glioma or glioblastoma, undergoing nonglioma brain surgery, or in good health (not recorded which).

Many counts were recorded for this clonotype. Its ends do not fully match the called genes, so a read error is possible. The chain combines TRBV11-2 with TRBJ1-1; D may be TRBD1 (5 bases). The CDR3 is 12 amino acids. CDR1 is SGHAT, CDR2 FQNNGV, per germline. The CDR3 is CASSPGMPESIF. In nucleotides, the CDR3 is TGTGCCAGCAGCCCAGGGATGCCGGAGTCAATCTTT.

CDR3 residues: CASSLDGPNPQETQYF. As DNA, the CDR3 is TGTGCCAGCAGCTTGGATGGTCCCAACCCCCAAGAGACCCAGTACTTC. The chain is built from TRBV5-5 and TRBJ2-5, with unresolved D. V was cut by 0 bases and J by 1 base, with 13 bases left in between. This CDR3 region has 16 residues. The germline V gene encodes CDR1 SGHKS and CDR2 YYEKEE (reference sequence).

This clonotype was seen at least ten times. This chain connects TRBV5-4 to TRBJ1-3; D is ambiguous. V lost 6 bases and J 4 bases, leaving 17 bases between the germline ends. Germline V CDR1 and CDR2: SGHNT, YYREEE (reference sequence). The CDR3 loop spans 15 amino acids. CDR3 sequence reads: CASNVDGGGGNTIYF. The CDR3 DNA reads TGTGCCAGCAACGTGGACGGAGGAGGAGGAAACACCATATATTTT.

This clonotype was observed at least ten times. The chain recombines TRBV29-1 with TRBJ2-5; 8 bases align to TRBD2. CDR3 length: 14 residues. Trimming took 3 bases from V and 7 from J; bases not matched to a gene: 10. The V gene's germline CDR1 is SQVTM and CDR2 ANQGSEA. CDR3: CSVDLLAGAGTQYF. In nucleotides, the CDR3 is TGCAGCGTTGATTTGCTAGCGGGTGCGGGGACCCAGTACTTC. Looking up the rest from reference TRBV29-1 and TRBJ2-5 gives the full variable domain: SAVISQKPSRDICQRGTSLTIQCQVDSQVTMMFWYRQQPGQSLTLIATANQGSEATYESGFVIDKFPISRPNLTFSTLTVSNMSPEDSSIYLCSVDLLAGAGTQYFGPGTRLLVL.

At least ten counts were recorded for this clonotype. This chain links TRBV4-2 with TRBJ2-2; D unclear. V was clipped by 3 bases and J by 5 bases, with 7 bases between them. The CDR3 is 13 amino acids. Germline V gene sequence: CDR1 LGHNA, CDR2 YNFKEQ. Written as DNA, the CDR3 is TGTGCCAGCAGCCATACCCAGACCGGGGAGCTGTTTTTT. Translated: CASSHTQTGELFF.

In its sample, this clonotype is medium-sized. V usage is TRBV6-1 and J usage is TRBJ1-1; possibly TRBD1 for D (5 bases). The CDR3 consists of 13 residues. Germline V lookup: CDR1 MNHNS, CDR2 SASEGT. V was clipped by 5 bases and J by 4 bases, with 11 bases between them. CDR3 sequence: CASSFIRVTEAFF. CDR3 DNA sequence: TGTGCCAGCAGTTTTATCAGGGTCACTGAAGCTTTCTTT.

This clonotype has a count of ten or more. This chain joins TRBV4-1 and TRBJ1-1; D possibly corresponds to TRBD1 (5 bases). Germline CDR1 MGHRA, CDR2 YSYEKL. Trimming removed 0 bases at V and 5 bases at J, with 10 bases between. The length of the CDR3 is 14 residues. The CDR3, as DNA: TGCGCCAGCAGCCAAGAAGGGGCGCGAACTGAAGCTTTCTTT. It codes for CASSQEGARTEAFF.

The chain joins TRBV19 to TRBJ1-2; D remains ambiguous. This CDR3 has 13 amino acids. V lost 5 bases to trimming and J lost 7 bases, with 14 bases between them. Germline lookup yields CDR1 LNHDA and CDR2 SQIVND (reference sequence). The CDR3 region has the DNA TGTGCCAGTAGTGAGGATCTGGAATGTGGCTACACCTTC. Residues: CASSEDLECGYTF.

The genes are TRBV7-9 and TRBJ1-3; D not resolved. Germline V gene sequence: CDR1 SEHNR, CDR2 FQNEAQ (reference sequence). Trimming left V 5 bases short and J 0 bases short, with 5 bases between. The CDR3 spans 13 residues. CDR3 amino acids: CASSPSSGNTIYF. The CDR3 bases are TGTGCCAGCAGCCCCTCCTCTGGAAACACCATATATTTT.

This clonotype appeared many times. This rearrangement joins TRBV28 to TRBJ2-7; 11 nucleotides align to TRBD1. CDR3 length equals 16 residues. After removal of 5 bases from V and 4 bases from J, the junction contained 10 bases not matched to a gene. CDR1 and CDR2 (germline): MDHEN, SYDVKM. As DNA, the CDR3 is TGTGCCAGCAGTCAAATAGGACAGGGGGCTTTGTACGAGCAGTACTTC. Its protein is CASSQIGQGALYEQYF.

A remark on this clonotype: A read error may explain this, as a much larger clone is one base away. Here the CDR3 DNA reads TGTGCCAGCAGCGTAGCGGGGGGCGGAGAGACCCAGTGCTTC. Its translation is CASSVAGGGETQCF. This chain connects TRBV7-9 to TRBJ2-5, with TRBD2 matching 10 bases. The CDR3 has 14 amino acids. Germline assignment: CDR1 SEHNR and CDR2 FQNEAQ (reference sequence).

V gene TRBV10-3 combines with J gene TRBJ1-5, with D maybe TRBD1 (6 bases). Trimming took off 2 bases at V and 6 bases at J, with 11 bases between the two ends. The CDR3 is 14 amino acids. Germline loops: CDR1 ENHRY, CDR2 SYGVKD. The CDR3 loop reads CAISETGFGQPQHF. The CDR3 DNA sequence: TGTGCCATCAGTGAGACAGGGTTTGGTCAGCCCCAGCATTTT.

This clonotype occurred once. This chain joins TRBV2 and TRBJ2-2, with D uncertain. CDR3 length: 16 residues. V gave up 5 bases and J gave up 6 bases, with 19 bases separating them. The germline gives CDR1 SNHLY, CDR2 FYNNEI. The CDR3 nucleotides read TGTGCCAGCAGTTTCTTCAGGCGCGGTGACGCCGGGGAGCTGTTTTTT. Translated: CASSFFRRGDAGELFF.

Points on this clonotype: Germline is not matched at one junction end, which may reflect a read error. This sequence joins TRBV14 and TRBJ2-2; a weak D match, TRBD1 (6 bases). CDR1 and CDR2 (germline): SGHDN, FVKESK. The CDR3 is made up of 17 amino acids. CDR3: CASSPQRGSGGTGELLF. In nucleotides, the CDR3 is TGTGCCAGCAGCCCCCAGAGGGGGAGTGGTGGCACCGGGGAGCTGCTTTTT.

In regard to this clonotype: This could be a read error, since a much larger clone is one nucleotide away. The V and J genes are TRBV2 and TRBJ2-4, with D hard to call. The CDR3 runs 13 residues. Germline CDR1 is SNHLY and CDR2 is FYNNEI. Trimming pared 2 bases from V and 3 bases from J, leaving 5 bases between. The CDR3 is CASSEMDKNIQYF. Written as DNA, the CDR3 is TGTGCCAGCAGTGAAATGGACAAAAACATTCAGTACTTC.

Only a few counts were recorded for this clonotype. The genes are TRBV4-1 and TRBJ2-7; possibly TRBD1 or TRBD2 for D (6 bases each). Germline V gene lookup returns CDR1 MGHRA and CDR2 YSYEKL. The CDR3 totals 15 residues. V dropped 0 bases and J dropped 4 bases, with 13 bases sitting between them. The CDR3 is CASSQEGGVRYEQYF. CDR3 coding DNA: TGCGCCAGCAGCCAAGAGGGGGGCGTAAGGTACGAGCAGTACTTC.

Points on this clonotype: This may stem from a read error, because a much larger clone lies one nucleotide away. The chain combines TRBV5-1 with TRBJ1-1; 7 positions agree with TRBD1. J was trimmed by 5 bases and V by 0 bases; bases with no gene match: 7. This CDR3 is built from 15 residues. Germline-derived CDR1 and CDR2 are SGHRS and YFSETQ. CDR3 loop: CASSLGYRGCTEAFF. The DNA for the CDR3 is TGCGCCAGCAGCTTGGGCTACAGGGGTTGTACTGAAGCTTTCTTT.

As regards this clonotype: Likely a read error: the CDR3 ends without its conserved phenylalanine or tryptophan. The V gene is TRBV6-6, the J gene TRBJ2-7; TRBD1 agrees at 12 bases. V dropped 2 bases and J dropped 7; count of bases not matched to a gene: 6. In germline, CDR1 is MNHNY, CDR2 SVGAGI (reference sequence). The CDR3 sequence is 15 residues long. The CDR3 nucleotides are TGTGCCAGCAGTTACACGGGACAGGGGGCTTGGGAGCAGTACCTC. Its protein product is CASSYTGQGAWEQYL.

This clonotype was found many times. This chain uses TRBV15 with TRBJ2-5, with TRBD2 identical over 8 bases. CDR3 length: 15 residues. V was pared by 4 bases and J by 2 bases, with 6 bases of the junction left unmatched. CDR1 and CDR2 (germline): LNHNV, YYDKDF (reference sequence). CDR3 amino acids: CATSKAQREQETQYF. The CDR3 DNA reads TGTGCCACCAGCAAAGCCCAGCGGGAGCAAGAGACCCAGTACTTC.

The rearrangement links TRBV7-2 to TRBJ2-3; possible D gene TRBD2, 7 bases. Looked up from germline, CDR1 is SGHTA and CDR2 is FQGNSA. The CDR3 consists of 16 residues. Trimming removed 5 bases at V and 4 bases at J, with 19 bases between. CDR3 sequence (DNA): TGTGCCAGCAGCGCTGGGGGCGGGAGTAAGGCAGATACGCAGTATTTT. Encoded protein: CASSAGGGSKADTQYF.

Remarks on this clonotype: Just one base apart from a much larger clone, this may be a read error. In nucleotides, the CDR3 is TGTGCCAGTAGTCAGGGGTACAATGAGCGGTTCTTC. Translated, it gives CASSQGYNERFF. This chain uses TRBV19 with TRBJ2-1; a weak D match, TRBD1 (6 bases). The germline V gene has CDR1 LNHDA and CDR2 SQIVND (reference sequence). The CDR3 is made up of 12 amino acids. The variable domain in full, with the rest retrieved from reference TRBV19 and TRBJ2-1, is DGGITQSPKYLFRKEGQNVTLSCEQNLNHDAMYWYRQDPGQGLRLIYYSQIVNDFQKGDIAEGYSVSREKKESFPLTVTSAQKNPTAFYLCASSQGYNERFFGPGTRLTVL.